This TCR beta chain was sequenced during a study of cytomegalovirus exposure and HLA in healthy donors. This PCR relied on a set of 60 Vbeta primers and 13 Jbeta primers. Method: immunoSEQ multiplex PCR; TCRdb's copy keeps in-frame clones and lacks some. Here the sample spans just over 200,000 clones, approximately 85% being singletons. The CDR3 runs 15 residues. With V trimmed by 6 bases and J by 3 bases, 9 bases remained unmatched. Germline V gene sequence: CDR1 SEHNR, CDR2 FQNEAQ (reference sequence). Sequencing was done on a sample of PBMCs. This chain links TRBV7-9 with TRBJ2-7; 9 bases are shared with TRBD1. This receptor was identified in a woman aged 40 to 50 in good health and CMV-seronegative. DNA for the CDR3: TGTGCCAGCAGTACTTGGACAGGGGTAGGCTACGAGCAGTACTTC. Protein sequence: CASSTWTGVGYEQYF.